The 10 T cell receptor beta chains presented below share a single source sample, sequenced in a study of shared clonotypes between healthy human individuals. TCRdb's copy holds only in-frame clones and misses some; the assay was immunoSEQ multiplex PCR. The sample records approximately 120,000 clones, around 68% being singletons. Sequences were obtained from memory CD8+ T cells sorted from blood. Indicated subset: CD45RO+ cells pooled with CCR7-negative TemRA cells. These receptors all stem from a woman in her thirties in good health.

The table lists this clone with a few counts. This rearrangement joins TRBV11-2 to TRBJ2-7; D remains unclear. This CDR3 contains 13 residues. Germline assignment: CDR1 SGHAT and CDR2 FQNNGV. V was trimmed by 1 base and J by 4 bases, leaving 8 bases between them. This chain's CDR3 is CASSLAAKYEQYF. In DNA form, the CDR3 reads TGTGCCAGCAGCTTAGCCGCGAAATACGAGCAGTACTTC.

This chain connects TRBV6-5 to TRBJ2-3; D is possibly TRBD1 or TRBD2 (5 bases each). V was pared by 7 bases and J by 6 bases, with 14 bases between. Germline V CDR1 and CDR2: MNHEY, SVGAGI. The CDR3 totals 13 residues. The DNA of the CDR3 is TGTGCCAGCAACAGGTGGGACGGCGATACGCAGTATTTT. Translated: CASNRWDGDTQYF.

The chain has TRBV7-2 and TRBJ1-1; D is possibly TRBD1 (6 bases). Germline CDR1 SGHTA, CDR2 FQGNSA. V was pared by 5 bases and J by 1 base, with 11 bases between. This CDR3 has 14 amino acids. The CDR3 DNA sequence: TGTGCCAGCAGCCGGCAACAGGGGAACACTGAAGCTTTCTTT. Its protein is CASSRQQGNTEAFF.

J is TRBJ1-5 and V is TRBV19, with TRBD1 matching over 9 bases. Trimming took 3 bases from V and 4 from J; bases not matched to a gene: 4. The CDR3 length is 15 residues. Looked up from germline, CDR1 is LNHDA and CDR2 is SQIVND (reference sequence). The CDR3 loop is CASSMGQGFNQPQHF. CDR3 in DNA: TGTGCCAGTAGTATGGGACAGGGCTTTAATCAGCCCCAGCATTTT.

The rearrangement uses TRBV27 and TRBJ2-3, with TRBD2 matching 8 bases. After removal of 6 bases from V and 0 bases from J, the junction contained 14 bases not matched to a gene. This CDR3 has 18 residues. Germline V gene lookup returns CDR1 MNHEY and CDR2 SMNVEV (reference sequence). CDR3 in DNA: TGTGCCAGCAGGAACCTAGGACTAGCCGTAACTAGCACAGATACGCAGTATTTT. It specifies CASRNLGLAVTSTDTQYF.

The rearrangement links TRBV7-9 to TRBJ2-1, with a tentative D call TRBD1 (6 bases). The CDR3 is made up of 12 amino acids. Germline V gene sequence: CDR1 SEHNR, CDR2 FQNEAQ (reference sequence). Trimming cost V 1 base and J 13 bases, with 11 bases left between them. CDR3 coding DNA: TGTGCCAGCAGCTTAGAGAGACAGGAACAGTTCTTC. Protein product: CASSLERQEQFF.

The V gene is TRBV9, the J gene TRBJ2-7, with 7 bases that match TRBD1. This CDR3 has 12 residues. Trimming at V came to 2 bases and at J to 5 bases, leaving 1 base not matched to a gene. The germline V gene encodes CDR1 SGDLS and CDR2 YYNGEE. CDR3 DNA sequence: TGTGCCAGCAGCGTGACAGGGAACGAGCAGTACTTC. As protein: CASSVTGNEQYF.

The chain joins TRBV10-3 to TRBJ2-7; D not certain. Germline V gene data show CDR1 as ENHRY and CDR2 as SYGVKD. Trimming removed 6 bases at V and 2 bases at J, with 11 bases between. This CDR3 contains 13 residues. The CDR3 sequence is CAISKSYTYEQYF. DNA for the CDR3: TGTGCCATCAGCAAGTCATATACCTACGAGCAGTACTTC.

A single count supports this clone. V gene TRBV25-1 combines with J gene TRBJ2-1, with 9 bases matching TRBD1. The CDR3 consists of 13 residues. The trim removed 4 bases at V and 5 bases at J, leaving 0 bases unmatched. CDR1 and CDR2 from the germline V gene are MGHDK and SYGVNS. The CDR3 spells CASSGDRDNEQFF. In DNA, the CDR3 is TGTGCCAGCAGTGGGGACAGGGACAATGAGCAGTTCTTC.

Ten or more counts support this clone. The J gene is TRBJ2-7, the V gene TRBV6-4; TRBD2 matches 9 bases. Trimming removed 3 bases from V and 4 bases from J; junction bases left unmatched: 7. CDR1 and CDR2 from the germline V gene are MRHNA and SNTAGT. The CDR3 consists of 15 residues. For the CDR3, the DNA is TGTGCCAGCAGTGAAGAGGCGGGAGGGGGGTACGAGCAGTACTTC. This gives the protein CASSEEAGGGYEQYF.